The TCR beta chain described here comes from a study of T cells after yellow fever vaccination. Overall study results and limits: Relatively few clonotypes were ones that appeared in both CD4 and CD8 compartments. Clones that expanded after primary vaccination mostly reappeared after the booster (96% CD4, about 89% CD8).

This clonotype came up once. Its matching antigen is unknown. TCRdb reprocessed the 5' RACE reads with MiXCR, giving one entry per CDR3 protein. The sample has 350,000 to 550,000 distinct CDR3 sequences; roughly 20% are singletons. The sequence came from a man between 18 and 35 years old who received the YFV17D yellow fever vaccine. Sequenced here: PBMCs, sampled before the yellow fever booster vaccination.

CDR3 DNA: TGTGCCAGCTCACCAGAGGTTGCCGTTACACCTAACTATGGCTACACCTTC. Amino acids: CASSPEVAVTPNYGYTF. The chain carries TRBV18 and TRBJ1-2; D remains ambiguous. Germline-derived CDR1 and CDR2 are KGHSH and LQKENI. Trimming pared 2 bases from V and 0 bases from J, leaving 16 bases between. This CDR3 contains 17 residues. The variable domain in full, completed from reference TRBV18 and TRBJ1-2, reads NAGVMQNPRHLVRRRGQEARLRCSPMKGHSHVYWYRQLPEEGLKFMVYLQKENIIDESGMPKERFSAEFPKEGPSILRIQQVVRGDSAAYFCASSPEVAVTPNYGYTFGSGTRLTVV.